This T cell receptor (beta chain) is from a study of cytomegalovirus exposure and HLA in healthy donors. Overall study findings and caveats: When analyzed later, a missense DCLRE1C variant was found to be linked to TCR beta V- and J-gene trimming. An analysis was carried out later, and it reportedly showed fewer N-insertions in an Asian-associated ancestry cluster than the approximately 610-donor mean.

The study ran its PCR with 60 Vbeta and 13 Jbeta primers. Generated by immunoSEQ multiplex PCR, the TCRdb table keeps only in-frame clones and is missing some. Found here are 140,000 to 150,000 clones; the top ten clones hold 0.8% to 1%. Notes on this clone: Its antigen is unknown.

Healthy bone marrow donors made up the donor group. The material sequenced was PBMCs. The sequence was collected from a male donor in good health and CMV-seronegative.

The CDR3 here is CASSPTQGGNQPQHF. The DNA for the CDR3 is TGTGCCAGCTCACCAACCCAGGGCGGCAATCAGCCCCAGCATTTT. The chain recombines TRBV18 with TRBJ1-5; a possible D gene is TRBD1 (5 bases). In germline, CDR1 is KGHSH, CDR2 LQKENI. Trimming took 2 bases from V and 2 from J, leaving 10 bases between them. The length of the CDR3 is 15 residues.